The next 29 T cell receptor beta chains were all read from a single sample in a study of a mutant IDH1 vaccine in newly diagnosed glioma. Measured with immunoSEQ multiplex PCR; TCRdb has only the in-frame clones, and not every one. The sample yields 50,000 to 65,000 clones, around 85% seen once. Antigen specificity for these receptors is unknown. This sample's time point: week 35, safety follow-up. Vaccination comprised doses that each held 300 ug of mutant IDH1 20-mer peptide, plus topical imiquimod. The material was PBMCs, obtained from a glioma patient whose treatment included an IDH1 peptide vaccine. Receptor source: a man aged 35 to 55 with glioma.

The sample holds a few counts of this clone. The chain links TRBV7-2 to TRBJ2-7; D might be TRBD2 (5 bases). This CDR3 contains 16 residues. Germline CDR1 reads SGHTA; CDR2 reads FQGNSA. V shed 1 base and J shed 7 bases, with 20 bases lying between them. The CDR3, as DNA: TGTGCCAGCAGCTTAGGAGTAAGCGGCTCTCAACGGGAGCAGTACTTC. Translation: CASSLGVSGSQREQYF.

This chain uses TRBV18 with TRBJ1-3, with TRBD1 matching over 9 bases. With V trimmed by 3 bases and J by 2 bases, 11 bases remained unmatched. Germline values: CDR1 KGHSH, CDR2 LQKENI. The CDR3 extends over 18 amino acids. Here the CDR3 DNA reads TGTGCCAGCTCACCCCTGGGGACAGGGAACCGGCCTGGAAACACCATATATTTT. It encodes CASSPLGTGNRPGNTIYF. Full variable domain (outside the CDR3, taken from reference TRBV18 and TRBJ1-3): NAGVMQNPRHLVRRRGQEARLRCSPMKGHSHVYWYRQLPEEGLKFMVYLQKENIIDESGMPKERFSAEFPKEGPSILRIQQVVRGDSAAYFCASSPLGTGNRPGNTIYFGEGSWLTVV.

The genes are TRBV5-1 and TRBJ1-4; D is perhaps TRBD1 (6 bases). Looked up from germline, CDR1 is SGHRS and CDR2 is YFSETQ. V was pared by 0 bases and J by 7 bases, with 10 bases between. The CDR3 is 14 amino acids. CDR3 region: CASSLGRGGEKLFF. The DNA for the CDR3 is TGCGCCAGCAGCTTGGGAAGGGGGGGTGAAAAACTGTTTTTT.

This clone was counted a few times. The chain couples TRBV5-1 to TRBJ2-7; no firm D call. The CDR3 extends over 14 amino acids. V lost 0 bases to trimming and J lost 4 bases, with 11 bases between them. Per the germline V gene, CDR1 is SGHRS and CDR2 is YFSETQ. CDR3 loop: CASSLVVSPYEQYF. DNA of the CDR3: TGCGCCAGCAGCTTGGTAGTGTCCCCGTACGAGCAGTACTTC. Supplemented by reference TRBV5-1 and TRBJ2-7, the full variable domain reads KAGVTQTPRYLIKTRGQQVTLSCSPISGHRSVSWYQQTPGQGLQFLFEYFSETQRNKGNFPGRFSGRQFSNSRSEMNVSTLELGDSALYLCASSLVVSPYEQYFGPGTRLTVT.

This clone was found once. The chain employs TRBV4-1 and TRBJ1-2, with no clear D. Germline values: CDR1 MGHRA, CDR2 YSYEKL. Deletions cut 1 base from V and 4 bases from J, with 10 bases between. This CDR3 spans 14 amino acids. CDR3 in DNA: TGCGCCAGCAGCCAAGTCTACGGCTCCTATGGCTACACCTTC. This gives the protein CASSQVYGSYGYTF.

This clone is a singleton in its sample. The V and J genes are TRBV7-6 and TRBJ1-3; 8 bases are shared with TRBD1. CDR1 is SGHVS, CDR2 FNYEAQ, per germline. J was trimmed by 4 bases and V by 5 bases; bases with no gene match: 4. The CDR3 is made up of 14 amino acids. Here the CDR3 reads CASSPRTGGNTIYF. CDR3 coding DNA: TGTGCCAGCAGCCCGAGGACAGGGGGAAACACCATATATTTT.

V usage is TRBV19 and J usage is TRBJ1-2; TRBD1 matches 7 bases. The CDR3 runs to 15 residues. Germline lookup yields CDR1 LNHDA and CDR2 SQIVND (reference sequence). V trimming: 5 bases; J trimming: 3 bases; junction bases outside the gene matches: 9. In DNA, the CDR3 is TGTGCCAGTAGTTCAAGACAGGGTTGGGACTATGGCTACACCTTC. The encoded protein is CASSSRQGWDYGYTF.

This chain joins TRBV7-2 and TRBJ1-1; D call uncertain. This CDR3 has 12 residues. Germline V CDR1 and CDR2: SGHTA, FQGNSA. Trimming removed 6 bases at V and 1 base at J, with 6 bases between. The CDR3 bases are TGTGCCAGCAGGCGGGGGAACACTGAAGCTTTCTTT. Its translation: CASRRGNTEAFF.

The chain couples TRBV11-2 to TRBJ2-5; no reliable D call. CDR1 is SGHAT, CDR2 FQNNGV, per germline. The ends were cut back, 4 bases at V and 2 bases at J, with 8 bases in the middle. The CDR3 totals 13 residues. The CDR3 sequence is CASSSDQQETQYF. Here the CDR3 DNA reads TGTGCCAGCAGCTCGGACCAACAAGAGACCCAGTACTTC.

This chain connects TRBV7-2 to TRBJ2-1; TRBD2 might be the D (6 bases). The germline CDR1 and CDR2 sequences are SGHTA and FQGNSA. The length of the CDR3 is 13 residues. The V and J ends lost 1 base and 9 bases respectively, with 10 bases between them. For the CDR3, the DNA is TGTGCCAGCAGCTTAGACCCGGGAGCTGAGCAGTTCTTC. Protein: CASSLDPGAEQFF. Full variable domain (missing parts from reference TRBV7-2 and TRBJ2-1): GAGVSQSPSNKVTEKGKDVELRCDPISGHTALYWYRQSLGQGLEFLIYFQGNSAPDKSGLPSDRFSAERTGGSVSTLTIQRTQQEDSAVYLCASSLDPGAEQFFGPGTRLTVL.

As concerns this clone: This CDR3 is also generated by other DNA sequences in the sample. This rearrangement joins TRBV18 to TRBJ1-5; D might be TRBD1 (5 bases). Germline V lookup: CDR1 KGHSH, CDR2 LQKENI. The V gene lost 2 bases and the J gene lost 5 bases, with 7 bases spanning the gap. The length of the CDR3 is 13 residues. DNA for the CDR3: TGTGCCAGCTCACCAGGCAGGGATCAGCCCCAGCATTTT. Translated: CASSPGRDQPQHF.

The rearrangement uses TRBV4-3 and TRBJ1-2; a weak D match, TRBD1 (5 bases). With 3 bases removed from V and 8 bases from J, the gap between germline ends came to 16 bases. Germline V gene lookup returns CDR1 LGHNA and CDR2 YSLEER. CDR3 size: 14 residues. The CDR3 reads CASSQFSGTGGYTF. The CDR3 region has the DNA TGCGCCAGCAGCCAGTTTTCCGGGACGGGCGGCTACACCTTC.

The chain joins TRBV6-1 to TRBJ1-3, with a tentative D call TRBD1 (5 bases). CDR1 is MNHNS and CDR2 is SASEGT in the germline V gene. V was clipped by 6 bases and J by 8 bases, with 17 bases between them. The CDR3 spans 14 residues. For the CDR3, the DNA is TGTGCCAGCAGGAGGGGACCCCAGACGGACACCATATATTTT. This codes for CASRRGPQTDTIYF.

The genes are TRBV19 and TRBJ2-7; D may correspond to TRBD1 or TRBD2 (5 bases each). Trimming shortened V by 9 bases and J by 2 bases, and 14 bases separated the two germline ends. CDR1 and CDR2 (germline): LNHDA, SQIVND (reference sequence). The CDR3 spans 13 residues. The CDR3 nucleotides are TGTGCCAGCCAGGGACGGATAACCTACGAGCAGTACTTC. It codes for CASQGRITYEQYF.

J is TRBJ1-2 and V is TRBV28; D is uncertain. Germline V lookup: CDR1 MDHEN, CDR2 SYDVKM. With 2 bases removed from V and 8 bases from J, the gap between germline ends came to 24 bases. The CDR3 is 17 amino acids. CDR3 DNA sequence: TGTGCCAGCAGTTTACAATTTGCCCCCAGGCCAAAAAGGGGCTACACCTTC. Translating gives CASSLQFAPRPKRGYTF.

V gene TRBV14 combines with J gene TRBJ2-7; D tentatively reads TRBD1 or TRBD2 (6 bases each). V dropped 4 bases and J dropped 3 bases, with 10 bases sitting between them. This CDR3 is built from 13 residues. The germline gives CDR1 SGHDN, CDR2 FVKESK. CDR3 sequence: CASSRGAFYEQYF. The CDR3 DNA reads TGTGCCAGCAGCCGGGGGGCTTTCTACGAGCAGTACTTC. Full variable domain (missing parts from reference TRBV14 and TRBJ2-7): EAGVTQFPSHSVIEKGQTVTLRCDPISGHDNLYWYRRVMGKEIKFLLHFVKESKQDESGMPNNRFLAERTGGTYSTLKVQPAELEDSGVYFCASSRGAFYEQYFGPGTRLTVT.

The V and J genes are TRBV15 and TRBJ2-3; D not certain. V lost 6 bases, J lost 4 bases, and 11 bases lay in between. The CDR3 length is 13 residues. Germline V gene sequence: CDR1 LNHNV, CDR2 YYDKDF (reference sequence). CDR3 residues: CATSMGTADTQYF. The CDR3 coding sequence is TGTGCCACCAGTATGGGTACTGCAGATACGCAGTATTTT.

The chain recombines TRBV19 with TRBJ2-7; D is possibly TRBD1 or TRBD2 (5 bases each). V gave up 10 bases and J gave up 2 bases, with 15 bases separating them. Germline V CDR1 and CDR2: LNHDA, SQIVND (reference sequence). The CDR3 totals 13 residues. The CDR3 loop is CATGEGYPYEQYF. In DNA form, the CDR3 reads TGTGCCACTGGAGAGGGGTATCCCTACGAGCAGTACTTC.

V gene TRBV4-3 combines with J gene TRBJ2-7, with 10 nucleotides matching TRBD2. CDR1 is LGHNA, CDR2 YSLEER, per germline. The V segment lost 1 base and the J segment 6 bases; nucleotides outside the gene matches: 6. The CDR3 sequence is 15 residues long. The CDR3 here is CASSQGTSGRLEQYF. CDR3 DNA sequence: TGCGCCAGCAGCCAAGGGACTAGCGGTCGACTCGAGCAGTACTTC.

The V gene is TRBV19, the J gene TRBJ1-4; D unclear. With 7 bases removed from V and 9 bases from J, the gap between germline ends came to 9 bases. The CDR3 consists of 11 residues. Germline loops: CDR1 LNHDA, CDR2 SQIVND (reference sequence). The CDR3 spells CASKGAQKLFF. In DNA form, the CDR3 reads TGTGCCAGTAAGGGAGCCCAAAAACTGTTTTTT.

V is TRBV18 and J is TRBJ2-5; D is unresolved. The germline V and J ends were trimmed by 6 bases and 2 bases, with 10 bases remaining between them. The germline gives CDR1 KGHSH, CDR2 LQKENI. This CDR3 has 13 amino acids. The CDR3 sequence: CASSSGSQETQYF. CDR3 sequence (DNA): TGTGCCAGCTCTTCGGGTTCACAAGAGACCCAGTACTTC.

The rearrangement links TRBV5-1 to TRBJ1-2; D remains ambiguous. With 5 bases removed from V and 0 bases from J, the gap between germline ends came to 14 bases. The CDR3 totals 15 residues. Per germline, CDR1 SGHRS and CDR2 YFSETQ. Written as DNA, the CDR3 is TGCGCCAGCAGTCCGGGAGATCTACCTAACTATGGCTACACCTTC. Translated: CASSPGDLPNYGYTF.

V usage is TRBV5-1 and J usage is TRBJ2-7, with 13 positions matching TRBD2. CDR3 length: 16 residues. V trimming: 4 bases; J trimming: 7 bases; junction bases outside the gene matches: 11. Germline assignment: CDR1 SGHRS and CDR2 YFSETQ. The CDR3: CASSPAGGLAGEEQYF. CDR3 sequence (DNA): TGCGCCAGCAGCCCCGCCGGCGGACTAGCGGGAGAAGAGCAGTACTTC. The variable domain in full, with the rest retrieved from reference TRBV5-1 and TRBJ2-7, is KAGVTQTPRYLIKTRGQQVTLSCSPISGHRSVSWYQQTPGQGLQFLFEYFSETQRNKGNFPGRFSGRQFSNSRSEMNVSTLELGDSALYLCASSPAGGLAGEEQYFGPGTRLTVT.

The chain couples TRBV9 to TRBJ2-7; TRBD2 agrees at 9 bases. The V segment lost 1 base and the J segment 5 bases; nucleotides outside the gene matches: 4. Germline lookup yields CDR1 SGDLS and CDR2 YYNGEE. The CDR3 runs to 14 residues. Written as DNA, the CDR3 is TGTGCCAGCAGCGTACGGGGACTAGCAGACGAGCAGTACTTC. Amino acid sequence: CASSVRGLADEQYF.

CDR3 in amino acids: CASSPSSGIAYEQYF. CDR3 DNA sequence: TGTGCCAGTAGTCCCTCCTCTGGGATCGCCTACGAGCAGTACTTC. The chain carries TRBV19 and TRBJ2-7; D is unresolved. Germline V gene data show CDR1 as LNHDA and CDR2 as SQIVND (reference sequence). The ends were cut back, 5 bases at V and 2 bases at J, with 16 bases in the middle. This CDR3 comprises 15 residues.

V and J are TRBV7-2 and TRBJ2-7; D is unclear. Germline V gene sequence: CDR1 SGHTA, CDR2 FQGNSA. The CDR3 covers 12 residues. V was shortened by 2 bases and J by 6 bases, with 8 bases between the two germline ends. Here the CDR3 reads CASSLFGSEQYF. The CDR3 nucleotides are TGTGCCAGCAGCTTATTCGGCAGCGAGCAGTACTTC.

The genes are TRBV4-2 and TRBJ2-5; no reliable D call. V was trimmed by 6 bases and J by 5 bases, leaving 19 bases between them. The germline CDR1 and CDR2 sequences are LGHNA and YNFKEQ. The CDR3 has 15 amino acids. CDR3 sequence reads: CASSYTPGTLETQYF. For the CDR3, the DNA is TGTGCCAGCAGTTACACACCTGGTACCCTGGAGACCCAGTACTTC.

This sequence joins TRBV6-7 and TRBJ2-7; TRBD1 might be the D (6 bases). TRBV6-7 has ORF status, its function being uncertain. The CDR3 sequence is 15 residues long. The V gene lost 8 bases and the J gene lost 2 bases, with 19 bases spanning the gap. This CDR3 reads CASRSEGQGPYEQYF. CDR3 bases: TGTGCCAGCCGAAGCGAGGGGCAGGGGCCCTACGAGCAGTACTTC.

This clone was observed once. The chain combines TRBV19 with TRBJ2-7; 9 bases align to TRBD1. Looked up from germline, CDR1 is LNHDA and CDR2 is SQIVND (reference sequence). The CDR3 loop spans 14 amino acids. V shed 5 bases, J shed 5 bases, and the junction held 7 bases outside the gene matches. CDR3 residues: CASSLTGGGDEQYF. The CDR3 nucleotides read TGTGCCAGTAGTTTAACAGGGGGCGGGGACGAGCAGTACTTC. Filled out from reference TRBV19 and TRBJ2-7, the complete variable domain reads DGGITQSPKYLFRKEGQNVTLSCEQNLNHDAMYWYRQDPGQGLRLIYYSQIVNDFQKGDIAEGYSVSREKKESFPLTVTSAQKNPTAFYLCASSLTGGGDEQYFGPGTRLTVT.